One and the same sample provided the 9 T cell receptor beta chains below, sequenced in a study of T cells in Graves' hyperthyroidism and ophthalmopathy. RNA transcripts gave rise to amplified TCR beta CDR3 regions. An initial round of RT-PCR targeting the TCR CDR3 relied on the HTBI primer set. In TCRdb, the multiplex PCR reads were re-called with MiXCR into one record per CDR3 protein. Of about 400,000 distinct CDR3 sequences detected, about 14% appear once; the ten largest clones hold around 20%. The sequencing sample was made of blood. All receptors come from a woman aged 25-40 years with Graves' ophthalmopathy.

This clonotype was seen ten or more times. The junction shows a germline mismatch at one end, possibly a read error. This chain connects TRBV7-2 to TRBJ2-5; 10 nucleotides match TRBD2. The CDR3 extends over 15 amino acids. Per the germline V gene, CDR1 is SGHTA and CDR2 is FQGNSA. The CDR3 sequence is CASNSGGAWQGTQYF. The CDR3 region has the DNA TGTGCCAGCAACAGCGGGGGGGCCTGGCAAGGGACCCAGTACTTC.

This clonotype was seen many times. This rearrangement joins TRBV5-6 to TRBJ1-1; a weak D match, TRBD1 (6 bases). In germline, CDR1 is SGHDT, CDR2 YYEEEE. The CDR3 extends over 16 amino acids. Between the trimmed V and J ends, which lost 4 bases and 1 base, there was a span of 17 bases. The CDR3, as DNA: TGTGCCAGCAGCCTCGTCGGGGGGGGGCCGAACACTGAAGCTTTCTTT. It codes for CASSLVGGGPNTEAFF.

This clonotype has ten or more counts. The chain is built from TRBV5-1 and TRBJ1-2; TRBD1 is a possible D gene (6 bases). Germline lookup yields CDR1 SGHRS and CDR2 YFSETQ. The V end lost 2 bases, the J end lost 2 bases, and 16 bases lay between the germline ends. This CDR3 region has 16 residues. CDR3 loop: CASSFKEGEWNYGYTF. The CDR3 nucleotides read TGCGCCAGCAGCTTTAAGGAGGGGGAATGGAACTATGGCTACACCTTC.

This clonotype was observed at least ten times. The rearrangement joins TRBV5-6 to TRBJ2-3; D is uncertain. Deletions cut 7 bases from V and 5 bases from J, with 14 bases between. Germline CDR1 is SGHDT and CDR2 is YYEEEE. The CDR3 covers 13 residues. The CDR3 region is CASWAWEVDTQYF. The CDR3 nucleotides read TGTGCCAGCTGGGCGTGGGAAGTAGATACGCAGTATTTT.

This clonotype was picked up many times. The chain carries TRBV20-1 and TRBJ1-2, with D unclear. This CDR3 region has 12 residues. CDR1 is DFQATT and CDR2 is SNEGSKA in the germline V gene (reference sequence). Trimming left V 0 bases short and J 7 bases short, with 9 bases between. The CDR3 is CSARDKLGGYTF. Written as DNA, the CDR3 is TGCAGTGCTAGAGATAAACTCGGTGGCTACACCTTC.

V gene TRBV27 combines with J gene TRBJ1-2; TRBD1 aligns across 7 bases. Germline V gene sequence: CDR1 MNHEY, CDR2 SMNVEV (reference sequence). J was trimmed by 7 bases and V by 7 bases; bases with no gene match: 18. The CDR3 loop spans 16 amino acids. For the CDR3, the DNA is TGTGCCAGCACCCCCAGGGGGGGGGGGCCCGCGAGTGGCTACACCTTC. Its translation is CASTPRGGGPASGYTF.

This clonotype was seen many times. CDR3 region: CSARQRQGDTGELFF. In DNA form, the CDR3 reads TGCAGTGCTAGACAAAGACAGGGGGACACCGGGGAGCTGTTTTTT. V and J are TRBV20-1 and TRBJ2-2, with 9 bases identical to TRBD1. The CDR3 spans 15 residues. The V gene end was trimmed by 2 bases and the J gene end by 3 bases; junction bases not matched to a gene: 4. Germline loops: CDR1 DFQATT, CDR2 SNEGSKA (reference sequence).

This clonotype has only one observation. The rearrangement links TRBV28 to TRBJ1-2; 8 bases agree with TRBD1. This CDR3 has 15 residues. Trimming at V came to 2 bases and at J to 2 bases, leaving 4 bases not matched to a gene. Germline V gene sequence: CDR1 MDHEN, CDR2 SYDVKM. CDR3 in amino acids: CASSLPDRANYGYTF. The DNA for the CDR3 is TGTGCCAGCAGTTTACCGGACAGGGCGAACTATGGCTACACCTTC.

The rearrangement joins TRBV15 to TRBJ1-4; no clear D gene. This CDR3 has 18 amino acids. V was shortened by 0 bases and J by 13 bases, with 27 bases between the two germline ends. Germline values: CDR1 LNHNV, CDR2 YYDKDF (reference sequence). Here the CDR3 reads CATSRDHSGLGSGSTLFF. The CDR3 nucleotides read TGTGCCACCAGCAGAGATCATAGCGGACTGGGTTCAGGAAGTACACTGTTTTTT.